These 15 T cell receptor beta chains came from one sample sequenced in a study of cytomegalovirus exposure and HLA in healthy donors. Primers for the PCR totalled 60 Vbeta and 13 Jbeta. Libraries were prepared by immunoSEQ multiplex PCR; TCRdb keeps only in-frame clonotypes and omits some of them. The sample records under 200,000 clones, 75% to 85% being singletons. The specimen was PBMCs. All receptors come from a woman under 30 in good health and CMV-seronegative.

The sample holds a few counts of this clone. The V gene is TRBV14, the J gene TRBJ2-3; 7 bases are a match to TRBD1. The germline CDR1 and CDR2 sequences are SGHDN and FVKESK. Trimming cost V 5 bases and J 6 bases; bases outside gene matches: 11. CDR3 length equals 15 residues. CDR3 nucleotide sequence: TGTGCCAGCAGCAAGGACCGCCGCAGGGGGGATACGCAGTATTTT. Protein sequence: CASSKDRRRGDTQYF.

The chain combines TRBV2 with TRBJ2-1; D is undetermined. The CDR3 sequence is 14 residues long. V lost 2 bases and J lost 13, with 18 bases in between. Germline V gives CDR1 SNHLY, CDR2 FYNNEI. The DNA for the CDR3 is TGTGCCAGCAGTGAACTCCTGGTGGCCTCATCTCAGTTCTTC. Amino acid sequence: CASSELLVASSQFF.

This clone was counted a single time. A junction end diverges from the germline sequence, so it may reflect a read error. This sequence joins TRBV7-9 and TRBJ2-7; D uncertain. The V gene's germline CDR1 is SEHNR and CDR2 FQNEAQ (reference sequence). This CDR3 comprises 11 residues. CDR3 DNA sequence: TGTTCCAGCAGCTCCAGGCGCGAGCAGTACTTC. Amino acid sequence: CSSSSRREQYF. Supplemented by reference TRBV7-9 and TRBJ2-7, the full variable domain reads DTGVSQNPRHKITKRGQNVTFRCDPISEHNRLYWYRQTLGQGPEFLTYFQNEAQLEKSRLLSDRFSAERPKGSFSTLEIQRTEQGDSAMYLCSSSSRREQYFGPGTRLTVT.

This clone has just a few counts. The chain is built from TRBV7-9 and TRBJ2-3; tentatively, D is TRBD2 (6 bases). The germline CDR1 and CDR2 sequences are SEHNR and FQNEAQ (reference sequence). The CDR3 loop spans 15 amino acids. V shed 1 base and J shed 0 bases, with 8 bases lying between them. CDR3 residues: CASSLDLASTDTQYF. CDR3 bases: TGTGCCAGCAGCTTAGACCTAGCGAGCACAGATACGCAGTATTTT.

J is TRBJ1-2 and V is TRBV28, with 7 positions matching TRBD1. The V gene's germline CDR1 is MDHEN and CDR2 SYDVKM. This CDR3 has 14 residues. J lost 5 bases, V lost 3 bases, and 6 bases had no gene match. CDR3 region: CASSFDDREYGYTF. The CDR3 coding sequence is TGTGCCAGCAGTTTCGACGACAGGGAATATGGCTACACCTTC.

This clone was seen only once. The CDR3 sequence is CSARGQMNTEAFF. Here the CDR3 DNA reads TGCAGCGCAAGAGGGCAGATGAACACTGAAGCTTTCTTT. The chain uses TRBV29-1 and TRBJ1-1; D call uncertain. V lost 7 bases and J 0 bases, leaving 12 bases between the germline ends. The CDR3 loop spans 13 amino acids. CDR1 is SQVTM, CDR2 ANQGSEA, per germline.

The CDR3 DNA reads as TGTGCCAGTAGTATAGGTTCAGGGGTCTATGGCTACACCTTC. Its translation: CASSIGSGVYGYTF. The chain carries TRBV19 and TRBJ1-2; weak D call: TRBD1 (6 bases). V lost 1 base, J lost 4 bases, and 10 bases lay in between. Germline V CDR1 and CDR2: LNHDA, SQIVND (reference sequence). The CDR3 is made up of 14 amino acids.

This clone was seen more than once but under ten times. J is TRBJ1-2 and V is TRBV18, with 12 bases aligning to TRBD1. The CDR3 is 15 residues long. J gave up 2 bases and V 3 bases, and 1 base lay outside the gene matches. The V gene's germline CDR1 is KGHSH and CDR2 LQKENI. CDR3 region: CASSPGTGGNYGYTF. CDR3 bases: TGTGCCAGCTCACCGGGGACAGGGGGCAACTATGGCTACACCTTC.

The gene calls are TRBV19 and TRBJ2-3; 14 bases align to TRBD2. V was pared by 3 bases and J by 5 bases, with 4 bases of the junction left unmatched. The CDR3 runs to 16 residues. From germline, CDR1 is LNHDA and CDR2 SQIVND (reference sequence). CDR3 protein: CASSMTSGGVRDTQYF. The DNA of the CDR3 is TGTGCCAGTAGTATGACTAGCGGGGGGGTCAGAGATACGCAGTATTTT.

The chain employs TRBV13 and TRBJ2-3, with TRBD2 matching over 13 bases. Germline-derived CDR1 and CDR2 are PRHDT and FYEKMQ (reference sequence). V was pared by 5 bases and J by 7 bases, with 3 bases of the junction left unmatched. This CDR3 region has 14 residues. CDR3 in DNA: TGTGCCAGCAGCCAGACTAGCGGGAGGAATACGCAGTATTTT. It is translated as CASSQTSGRNTQYF.

V gene TRBV2 combines with J gene TRBJ2-2, with D perhaps TRBD1 (6 bases). Per germline, CDR1 SNHLY and CDR2 FYNNEI. Trimming removed 7 bases at V and 4 bases at J, with 16 bases between. The CDR3 contains 15 residues. CDR3 nucleotides: TGTGCCAGCATGGTTGACAGGAGAGTCACCGGGGAGCTGTTTTTT. This codes for CASMVDRRVTGELFF.

This chain connects TRBV20-1 to TRBJ1-2, with 7 bases that match TRBD1. Trimming took 5 bases from V and 4 from J; bases not matched to a gene: 1. Germline V lookup: CDR1 DFQATT, CDR2 SNEGSKA (reference sequence). The CDR3 extends over 11 amino acids. In DNA form, the CDR3 reads TGCAGTGCTTCAGGGGGCTATGGCTACACCTTC. Protein product: CSASGGYGYTF.

The chain is built from TRBV7-2 and TRBJ2-3; TRBD1 matches 8 bases. The J segment lost 7 bases and the V segment lost 5 bases, leaving 5 bases of the junction unmatched. Per the germline V gene, CDR1 is SGHTA and CDR2 is FQGNSA. This CDR3 has 13 amino acids. CDR3 loop: CASSTTGGNTQYF. CDR3 in DNA: TGTGCCAGCAGCACAACAGGGGGAAATACGCAGTATTTT.

This clone has only one observation. The chain has TRBV2 and TRBJ1-5, with D tentatively TRBD1 (6 bases). V was trimmed by 4 bases and J by 1 base, leaving 11 bases between them. The length of the CDR3 is 15 residues. Per germline, CDR1 SNHLY and CDR2 FYNNEI. This CDR3 is CASSVWGLSNQPQHF. The CDR3 bases are TGTGCCAGCAGTGTGTGGGGGCTGAGCAATCAGCCCCAGCATTTT.

This clone was observed a single time. The chain is built from TRBV4-1 and TRBJ1-5; D remains unclear. V was clipped by 0 bases and J by 2 bases, with 8 bases between them. Germline lookup yields CDR1 MGHRA and CDR2 YSYEKL. The length of the CDR3 is 15 residues. The DNA for the CDR3 is TGCGCCAGCAGCCAAGATTCCGGAGGCAATCAGCCCCAGCATTTT. Its protein is CASSQDSGGNQPQHF.